The 11 T cell receptor beta chains below all came from one sample that was sequenced in a study of T cells after yellow fever vaccination. One entry per CDR3 protein, called by TCRdb with MiXCR from the 5' RACE reads. The profile shows 340,000 or so distinct CDR3 sequences, around 12% of them singletons. The sequenced sample was CD4+ T cells sorted from PBMCs, obtained 15 days after the yellow fever booster vaccination. These receptors all stem from a man between 18 and 35 years old who received the YFV17D yellow fever vaccine.

This clonotype was seen a few times. The CDR3 coding sequence is TGTGCCAGCAGCCCTCGTATAGGAGCGGACGATCTAGCCAAAAACATTCAGTACTTC. Residues: CASSPRIGADDLAKNIQYF. The chain links TRBV4-2 to TRBJ2-4; D possibly corresponds to TRBD2 (5 bases). V lost 4 bases to trimming and J lost 0 bases, with 22 bases between them. There are 19 residues in the CDR3. The germline gives CDR1 LGHNA, CDR2 YNFKEQ.

This clonotype appeared a few times. The chain uses TRBV18 and TRBJ2-3; D is unresolved. Germline CDR1 is KGHSH and CDR2 is LQKENI. This CDR3 is 15 amino acids long. Between the trimmed V and J ends, which lost 1 base and 4 bases, there was a span of 12 bases. CDR3 nucleotide sequence: TGTGCCAGCTCACCACAAGGGTCCCACGCAGATACGCAGTATTTT. Protein sequence: CASSPQGSHADTQYF.

Only a few counts were recorded for this clonotype. The CDR3 coding sequence is TGTGCCAGCAGCTCAACGGTTAACAATGAGCAGTTCTTC. Its translation is CASSSTVNNEQFF. V usage is TRBV11-2 and J usage is TRBJ2-1; no reliable D call. Deletions cut 4 bases from V and 5 bases from J, with 9 bases between. Germline V CDR1 and CDR2: SGHAT, FQNNGV. The CDR3 sequence is 13 residues long.

This clonotype was counted ten times or more. The J gene is TRBJ2-3, the V gene TRBV24-1, with D perhaps TRBD1 or TRBD2 (5 bases each). The V end lost 10 bases, the J end lost 0 bases, and 13 bases lay between the germline ends. The CDR3 contains 14 residues. Germline V gene sequence: CDR1 KGHDR, CDR2 SFDVKD. For the CDR3, the DNA is TGTGCCACTCAGAAGAGGGGCAGCACAGATACGCAGTATTTT. This sequence encodes CATQKRGSTDTQYF.

In this sample, this clonotype turned up a few times. The genes are TRBV15 and TRBJ2-5; D perhaps matches TRBD1 (6 bases). V was trimmed by 10 bases and J by 0 bases, leaving 12 bases between them. Germline values: CDR1 LNHNV, CDR2 YYDKDF (reference sequence). CDR3 length: 13 amino acids. The CDR3 DNA reads TGTGCCAGCCTAAGGGGGTACCAAGAGACCCAGTACTTC. Translating gives CASLRGYQETQYF.

The DNA of the CDR3 is TGTGCCAGCAGTTTAAAGGGCGCCGTTACGCAGTATTTT. The encoded protein is CASSLKGAVTQYF. This rearrangement joins TRBV12-3 or TRBV12-4 to TRBJ2-3; the D is unclear. This CDR3 contains 13 residues. Trimming removed 2 bases at V and 8 bases at J, with 11 bases between.

The chain links TRBV6-2 or TRBV6-3 to TRBJ2-5; D possibly uses TRBD1 or TRBD2 (5 bases each). This CDR3 has 14 amino acids. The ends were cut back, 7 bases at V and 5 bases at J, with 17 bases in the middle. Germline V gene lookup returns CDR1 MNHEY and CDR2 SVGEGT. The CDR3 DNA sequence: TGTGCCAGCATCGGATTAGGGACGCGGGAGACCCAGTACTTC. Encoded protein: CASIGLGTRETQYF.

The V and J genes are TRBV2 and TRBJ2-5; 7 nucleotides match TRBD1. Germline V gene sequence: CDR1 SNHLY, CDR2 FYNNEI. The CDR3 extends over 13 amino acids. The V segment lost 8 bases and the J segment 2 bases; nucleotides outside the gene matches: 5. The CDR3 coding sequence is TGTGCCAGCGAACAGGGGATACAAGAGACCCAGTACTTC. Translating gives CASEQGIQETQYF.

This rearrangement joins TRBV4-1 to TRBJ2-3; 10 bases agree with TRBD1. The germline V gene encodes CDR1 MGHRA and CDR2 YSYEKL. V trimming: 1 base; J trimming: 2 bases; junction bases outside the gene matches: 12. The CDR3 has 19 amino acids. CDR3 protein: CASSQANGQGGYLTDTQYF. CDR3 DNA sequence: TGCGCCAGCAGCCAAGCCAACGGACAGGGGGGATACCTCACAGATACGCAGTATTTT.

This clonotype was seen a few times. J is TRBJ2-6 and V is TRBV11-1, with D uncertain. Germline V CDR1 and CDR2: SGHAT, FQDESV (reference sequence). The CDR3 loop spans 15 amino acids. Trimming cost V 6 bases and J 2 bases, with 11 bases left between them. The DNA of the CDR3 is TGTGCCAGCAGTCCTTACAGTCCTGGGGCCAACGTCCTGACTTTC. It is translated as CASSPYSPGANVLTF. Together with reference TRBV11-1 and TRBJ2-6, the CDR3 gives the full variable domain: EAEVAQSPRYKITEKSQAVAFWCDPISGHATLYWYRQILGQGPELLVQFQDESVVDDSQLPKDRFSAERLKGVDSTLKIQPAELGDSAMYLCASSPYSPGANVLTFGAGSRLTVL.

The CDR3: CASSSSRGETQYF. DNA for the CDR3: TGTGCCAGCAGCAGCTCCAGGGGAGAGACCCAGTACTTC. This chain links TRBV5-4 with TRBJ2-5; tentative D call: TRBD1 (6 bases). Trimming shortened V by 4 bases and J by 4 bases, and 11 bases separated the two germline ends. This CDR3 has 13 amino acids. Germline V gene data show CDR1 as SGHNT and CDR2 as YYREEE (reference sequence).